The T cell receptor (beta chain) under discussion was sequenced for a study of blood T cell repertoires in COVID-19. Across the study: Acute and convalescent COVID-19 specimens originated in the United States, Italy and Spain. Nucleic acid was either cDNA or gDNA, and it came from T cells, B-cell-depleted T cells, or PBMCs.

Source study methods: The authors estimated nucleated cell counts from reference gene primer amplification. The method was immunoSEQ multiplex PCR; TCRdb's version includes in-frame clones alone and lacks a portion of them. The DNA was the basis for D and trimming; V, J and clone size are from that table. The table shows about 99,000 clones, with 65% to 85% occurring only once. Between the trimmed V and J ends, which lost 6 bases and 16 bases, there was a span of 22 bases. CDR3 size: 13 residues. This TCR was recovered from a man aged 70-80 years with active or convalescent COVID-19. The genes are TRBV12-3 or TRBV12-4 and TRBJ2-1, with a tentative D call TRBD2 (7 bases). The sequenced sample consisted of peripheral blood. The CDR3, as DNA: TGTGCCAGCAGGTTTGAGGGGGGGGAGAACGGTTTCTTC. Its protein product is CASRFEGGENGFF.